This T cell receptor beta chain derives from a study of PD-L1 blockade in urothelial cancer. About the research overall: It was at 3 weeks (second dose) and 6 weeks after treatment start that blood was analyzed.

This table comes from immunoSEQ multiplex PCR, and its TCRdb copy is limited to in-frame clones, with some not included. The sample shows around 50,000 clones, approximately 85% of them seen only once. Time point meaning: peripheral blood 6 weeks after treatment start. J gave up 4 bases and V 5 bases, and 9 bases lay outside the gene matches. Germline lookup yields CDR1 SEHNR and CDR2 FQNEAQ (reference sequence). This CDR3 spans 15 amino acids. The sample consisted of PBMCs, taken around atezolizumab (anti-PD-L1) treatment. This receptor was taken from a man in his forties or fifties with urothelial cancer. V gene TRBV7-9 combines with J gene TRBJ2-7, with 9 positions matching TRBD1. CDR3 region: CASSPGTGKTYEQYF. The CDR3 DNA is TGTGCCAGCAGCCCAGGGACAGGGAAGACGTACGAGCAGTACTTC.